This T cell receptor beta chain was identified in a study of cytomegalovirus exposure and HLA in healthy donors. As for this clone: Its target is not known.

Trimming took 5 bases from V and 4 from J, leaving 11 bases between them. This CDR3 is 13 amino acids long. The germline V gene has CDR1 SSHAT and CDR2 FNYEAQ (reference sequence). Participants comprised healthy donors of bone marrow. Study-level points and caveats: Cytomegalovirus association was assigned to about 150 TCR beta chains. When a later analysis was performed, an Asian-associated ancestry cluster reportedly had fewer N-insertions than the roughly 640-donor mean.

Vbeta (60) and Jbeta (13) primers were used in the PCR. Authors' processing steps: Around 11 million shared chains were among approximately 87 million unique TCR beta chains counted in a later analysis. This table comes from immunoSEQ multiplex PCR, and its TCRdb copy is limited to in-frame clones, with some not included. That table gives V, J and clone size, and the DNA gave D and trimming. The sample contains approximately 100,000 clones, 75% to 80% of which appear only once. The V gene is TRBV7-7, the J gene TRBJ2-5, with D unclear. The source is a man in his sixties in good health and CMV-seropositive. Sequencing was carried out using PBMCs. CDR3 loop: CASSPPSRETQYF. The CDR3 region has the DNA TGTGCCAGCAGCCCCCCGTCGAGAGAGACCCAGTACTTC.